This passage covers 22 T cell receptor beta chains from one sample sequenced in a study of regulatory T cells in long-lasting Graves disease. Time point defined: newly diagnosed GD, antithyroid drugs for less than 3 months. PBMC-derived RNA was used for the TCR library. Relying on iRepertoire HTBI primers and Arm-PCR of CDR3 regions, the team built TCR beta libraries. TCRdb reprocessed the multiplex PCR reads via MiXCR and lists one record per CDR3 protein. In the table there are some 350,000 distinct CDR3 sequences, around 15% of which are singletons. The data also belong to a second study, concerning T cells in Graves' hyperthyroidism and ophthalmopathy.

Source: peripheral blood mononuclear cells (PBMCs), taken at new diagnosis, from a patient treated with antithyroid drugs. Source of these receptors: a woman aged 18-29 years with Graves disease.

This clonotype was detected ten times or more. The chain is built from TRBV3-1 and TRBJ2-2, with D perhaps matching TRBD2 (6 bases). Germline CDR1 is LGHDT and CDR2 is YNNKEL (reference sequence). V lost 2 bases to trimming and J lost 5 bases, with 18 bases between them. This CDR3 comprises 17 residues. The CDR3 DNA follows: TGTGCCAGCAGCCAACGGTCCGGGACGGGGAGGACCGGGGAGCTGTTTTTT. This encodes CASSQRSGTGRTGELFF.

The chain joins TRBV18 to TRBJ2-1, with 10 bases fitting TRBD1. With V trimmed by 4 bases and J by 3 bases, 12 bases remained unmatched. Germline assignment: CDR1 KGHSH and CDR2 LQKENI. CDR3 length: 18 residues. CDR3 amino acids: CASSLLSATGGGYNEQFF. In nucleotides, the CDR3 is TGTGCCAGCTCACTTTTATCCGCGACAGGGGGCGGCTACAATGAGCAGTTCTTC.

This clonotype was seen a handful of times. The CDR3 coding sequence is TGTGCCAGCAGCTTACGACAGATCTCCTATAATTCACCCCTCCACTTT. Translated: CASSLRQISYNSPLHF. This chain uses TRBV7-9 with TRBJ1-6; a weak D match, TRBD1 (5 bases). This CDR3 contains 16 residues. In germline, CDR1 is SEHNR, CDR2 FQNEAQ (reference sequence). Between the trimmed V and J ends, which lost 2 bases and 0 bases, there was a span of 8 bases.

This clonotype was counted ten times or more. V usage is TRBV28 and J usage is TRBJ2-2; D call uncertain. Germline V gene lookup returns CDR1 MDHEN and CDR2 SYDVKM. This CDR3 has 12 amino acids. Trimming removed 4 bases from V and 8 bases from J, with 8 bases in between. The chain's CDR3 is CASSYAEGELFF. For the CDR3, the DNA is TGTGCCAGCAGTTACGCGGAGGGGGAGCTGTTTTTT.

As to this clonotype: It is likely a read error: a sequence one base away is far more abundant. The chain is built from TRBV18 and TRBJ2-7, with D perhaps matching TRBD2 (6 bases). This CDR3 spans 14 amino acids. V lost 6 bases and J 7 bases, leaving 19 bases between the germline ends. Germline CDR1 and CDR2: KGHSH and LQKENI. CDR3 nucleotides: TGTGCCAGCTCTCTCCGGGACTCCTACAATGAGCAGTACTTC. Its translation is CASSLRDSYNEQYF.

This clonotype was counted at least ten times. The V call is TRBV19, the J call TRBJ1-5; no clear D. The CDR3 totals 16 residues. Germline V CDR1 and CDR2: LNHDA, SQIVND (reference sequence). The V and J ends lost 3 bases and 2 bases respectively, with 14 bases between them. The CDR3: CASSIVGSGGNQPQHF. For the CDR3, the DNA is TGTGCCAGTAGTATCGTAGGATCGGGAGGCAATCAGCCCCAGCATTTT.

This clonotype was seen repeatedly, ten times or more. The rearrangement joins TRBV18 to TRBJ1-2; possible D gene TRBD1, 6 bases. The length of the CDR3 is 14 residues. V dropped 2 bases and J dropped 4 bases, with 11 bases sitting between them. Germline lookup yields CDR1 KGHSH and CDR2 LQKENI. The CDR3 DNA is TGTGCCAGCTCACCAAATGGAGGGGGCTATGGCTACACCTTC. Translating it yields CASSPNGGGYGYTF.

This clonotype was seen repeatedly, ten times or more. This chain joins TRBV5-1 and TRBJ2-2; TRBD1 matches at 8 bases. Trimming at V came to 7 bases and at J to 3 bases, leaving 8 bases not matched to a gene. Germline CDR1 SGHRS, CDR2 YFSETQ. The CDR3 has 15 residues. CDR3 sequence reads: CASLAGGTDTGELFF. CDR3 DNA: TGCGCCAGCCTGGCAGGGGGCACCGACACCGGGGAGCTGTTTTTT. Full variable domain (rest looked up from reference TRBV5-1 and TRBJ2-2): KAGVTQTPRYLIKTRGQQVTLSCSPISGHRSVSWYQQTPGQGLQFLFEYFSETQRNKGNFPGRFSGRQFSNSRSEMNVSTLELGDSALYLCASLAGGTDTGELFFGEGSRLTVL.

The gene calls are TRBV15 and TRBJ2-7, with D perhaps TRBD2 (6 bases). Germline lookup yields CDR1 LNHNV and CDR2 YYDKDF (reference sequence). The CDR3 covers 16 residues. Trimming took 5 bases from V and 4 from J, leaving 21 bases between them. The chain's CDR3 is CATSVGGILRSYEQYF. The DNA for the CDR3 is TGTGCCACCAGCGTCGGGGGAATCTTGCGAAGTTACGAGCAGTACTTC. The full variable domain, its missing parts supplied by reference TRBV15 and TRBJ2-7, is DAMVIQNPRYQVTQFGKPVTLSCSQTLNHNVMYWYQQKSSQAPKLLFHYYDKDFNNEADTPDNFQSRRPNTSFCFLDIRSPGLGDTAMYLCATSVGGILRSYEQYFGPGTRLTVT.

This clonotype was seen at least ten times. V gene TRBV5-1 combines with J gene TRBJ2-3; unclear D gene. V was pared by 2 bases and J by 5 bases, with 6 bases between. The CDR3 is made up of 12 amino acids. Germline V gives CDR1 SGHRS, CDR2 YFSETQ. CDR3 in amino acids: CASSLSIDTQYF. CDR3 DNA: TGCGCCAGCAGCTTATCTATAGATACGCAGTATTTT.

The V and J genes are TRBV29-1 and TRBJ1-1; D is undetermined. The V and J ends lost 6 bases and 1 base respectively, with 6 bases between them. The V gene's germline CDR1 is SQVTM and CDR2 ANQGSEA. This CDR3 is built from 11 residues. Written as DNA, the CDR3 is TGCAGCGTGCACAGGAACACTGAAGCTTTCTTT. It translates to CSVHRNTEAFF.

Ten or more counts support this clonotype. The V call is TRBV24-1, the J call TRBJ2-4; 7 nucleotides agree with TRBD2. With 3 bases clipped from V and 0 bases from J, the junction kept 4 bases outside the gene matches. The CDR3 is 16 amino acids. In germline, CDR1 is KGHDR, CDR2 SFDVKD. CDR3 DNA sequence: TGTGCCACCAGTGATAGCGGGGATGTAGCCAAAAACATTCAGTACTTC. This encodes CATSDSGDVAKNIQYF.

This clonotype was observed many times. The chain joins TRBV4-2 to TRBJ1-2; D remains ambiguous. V was pared by 3 bases and J by 1 base, with 12 bases between. CDR1 and CDR2 (germline): LGHNA, YNFKEQ. The CDR3 has 15 residues. In DNA, the CDR3 is TGTGCCAGCAGCCAGGGGAGCCAGATTAACTATGGCTACACCTTC. Its protein is CASSQGSQINYGYTF.

This rearrangement joins TRBV9 to TRBJ2-7; the D gene is possibly TRBD1 (6 bases). CDR3 length equals 14 residues. Germline lookup yields CDR1 SGDLS and CDR2 YYNGEE. V was shortened by 0 bases and J by 3 bases, with 10 bases between the two germline ends. CDR3 DNA: TGTGCCAGCAGCGTAGATGCAGGGGACTACGAGCAGTACTTC. Translated, it gives CASSVDAGDYEQYF.

This clonotype showed up many times. The chain is built from TRBV7-9 and TRBJ2-1; D uncertain. Germline V lookup: CDR1 SEHNR, CDR2 FQNEAQ (reference sequence). Trimming shortened V by 5 bases and J by 5 bases, and 10 bases separated the two germline ends. CDR3 length: 13 amino acids. As DNA, the CDR3 is TGTGCCAGCAGCCCTCCGTCGGACAATGAGCAGTTCTTC. Translation gives CASSPPSDNEQFF.

This clonotype showed up many times. This rearrangement joins TRBV24-1 to TRBJ2-3, with 8 bases matching TRBD2. Germline V CDR1 and CDR2: KGHDR, SFDVKD. The CDR3 extends over 15 amino acids. V lost 1 base, J lost 2 bases, and 1 base stayed unmatched. In DNA, the CDR3 is TGTGCCACCAGTGATTTAGCGGGAGACACAGATACGCAGTATTTT. Protein sequence: CATSDLAGDTDTQYF.

This rearrangement joins TRBV4-1 to TRBJ2-7; D gene unclear. This CDR3 is built from 15 residues. Germline V CDR1 and CDR2: MGHRA, YSYEKL. The ends were cut back, 2 bases at V and 4 bases at J, with 15 bases in the middle. The CDR3 loop is CASSQSTGFAYEQYF. For the CDR3, the DNA is TGCGCCAGCAGCCAATCCACCGGGTTCGCTTACGAGCAGTACTTC.

This clonotype has at least ten counts. The chain couples TRBV7-8 to TRBJ1-2; no firm D call. CDR1 and CDR2 from the germline V gene are SGHVS and FQNEAQ. The germline V and J ends were trimmed by 4 bases and 0 bases, with 12 bases remaining between them. The CDR3 covers 15 residues. In nucleotides, the CDR3 is TGTGCCAGCAGCTCCGGACCCTTTCCTAACTATGGCTACACCTTC. Amino acid sequence: CASSSGPFPNYGYTF.

This clonotype was seen ten or more times. This chain links TRBV2 with TRBJ2-6; the D gene is possibly TRBD1 (5 bases). V was cut by 4 bases and J by 4 bases, with 14 bases left in between. There are 16 residues in the CDR3. CDR1 and CDR2 (germline): SNHLY, FYNNEI. This chain's CDR3 is CASSAQGWSGANVLTF. The CDR3 coding sequence is TGTGCCAGCAGTGCTCAGGGTTGGTCCGGGGCCAACGTCCTGACTTTC.

The chain carries TRBV7-9 and TRBJ2-3, with 10 bases aligning to TRBD2. The length of the CDR3 is 13 residues. Germline V gene data show CDR1 as SEHNR and CDR2 as FQNEAQ (reference sequence). Unmatched junction bases numbered 3, after V lost 8 bases and J lost 4 bases. CDR3 nucleotide sequence: TGTGCCAGCGGCGGACTAGCGGCAGATACGCAGTATTTT. Encoded protein: CASGGLAADTQYF.

On this clonotype: A much larger clone is a single base away; this may be a read error. For the CDR3, the DNA is TGTGCCAGCAGACGTACTGGAGGACACAAGCAGTACTTC. Protein: CASRRTGGHKQYF. The chain has TRBV28 and TRBJ2-7; D is possibly TRBD1 or TRBD2 (5 bases each). V shed 6 bases and J shed 8 bases, with 17 bases lying between them. The CDR3 is made up of 13 amino acids. The V gene's germline CDR1 is MDHEN and CDR2 SYDVKM.

In this sample, this clonotype turned up many times. The V gene is TRBV20-1, the J gene TRBJ1-1; D gene unclear. Germline CDR1 DFQATT, CDR2 SNEGSKA (reference sequence). The CDR3 extends over 13 amino acids. V was pared by 1 base and J by 3 bases, with 9 bases between. This CDR3 reads CSARGQPYTEAFF. DNA for the CDR3: TGCAGTGCTAGAGGCCAGCCATACACTGAAGCTTTCTTT.